The 11 T cell receptor beta chains in this list originate from one sample, sequenced in a study of T cells in Graves' hyperthyroidism and ophthalmopathy. Amplified TCR beta CDR3 regions came from RNA transcripts. When the TCR CDR3 underwent first-round RT-PCR, the HTBI primer set was used. Using its own MiXCR run on the multiplex PCR reads, TCRdb lists one record per CDR3 protein. The sample includes under 400,000 distinct CDR3 sequences, 15% to 18% of them seen just once. The sequenced material came from blood. The receptors were gathered from a woman aged 18 to 35 with Graves' hyperthyroidism that later progressed to Graves' ophthalmopathy.

This clonotype was picked up a small number of times. The CDR3 spells CSASHPAPPSTDTQYF. CDR3 nucleotide sequence: TGCAGTGCTAGTCATCCGGCCCCACCTAGCACAGATACGCAGTATTTT. The J gene is TRBJ2-3, the V gene TRBV20-1; D gene ambiguous. Between the trimmed V and J ends, which lost 3 bases and 0 bases, there was a span of 16 bases. Germline V gene data show CDR1 as DFQATT and CDR2 as SNEGSKA (reference sequence). The CDR3 covers 16 residues.

This clonotype appeared many times. The V call is TRBV12-3 or TRBV12-4, the J call TRBJ2-7, with D maybe TRBD1 (5 bases). Between the trimmed V and J ends, which lost 4 bases and 7 bases, there was a span of 23 bases. This CDR3 is built from 16 residues. CDR3 protein: CASSSGILPLSREQYF. Here the CDR3 DNA reads TGTGCCAGCAGTTCAGGGATTCTGCCCCTTAGTAGGGAGCAGTACTTC.

This clonotype was seen at least ten times. The chain joins TRBV15 to TRBJ2-7; possible D gene TRBD1, 6 bases. V lost 5 bases to trimming and J lost 5 bases, with 19 bases between them. The CDR3 is 15 amino acids. Germline V gene sequence: CDR1 LNHNV, CDR2 YYDKDF (reference sequence). CDR3 residues: CATSPRQDRLHEQYF. CDR3 nucleotide sequence: TGTGCCACCAGCCCGAGACAGGATAGGCTCCACGAGCAGTACTTC.

Turning to this clonotype: A read error may produce the germline difference seen at one junction end. This sequence joins TRBV6-1 and TRBJ2-7; 8 bases fit TRBD2. This CDR3 has 14 amino acids. The germline gives CDR1 MNHNS, CDR2 SASEGT. CDR3 DNA: TGTACCAGCAGTTACGCGGGGGGCTCCTACGAGCAGTACTTC. The encoded protein is CTSSYAGGSYEQYF.

This clonotype has a count of ten or more. The chain employs TRBV20-1 and TRBJ2-7, with D perhaps assigned TRBD1 or TRBD2 (5 bases each). The CDR3 is 14 residues long. Germline assignment: CDR1 DFQATT and CDR2 SNEGSKA (reference sequence). The V gene lost 6 bases and the J gene lost 0 bases, with 15 bases spanning the gap. The CDR3 DNA is TGCAGTGCCTCGGAAACTAGGGGCTCCTACGAGCAGTACTTC. It encodes CSASETRGSYEQYF.

The sample holds many counts of this clonotype. The gene calls are TRBV7-2 and TRBJ2-1, with 7 bases that match TRBD2. V shed 2 bases and J 9 bases; nucleotides not matched to a gene: 13. The germline CDR1 and CDR2 sequences are SGHTA and FQGNSA. The CDR3 runs to 16 residues. CDR3 coding DNA: TGTGCCAGCAGCTTACAGCTGGCGGGAGCGGTAGGTGAGCAGTTCTTC. This sequence encodes CASSLQLAGAVGEQFF.

This clonotype was counted at least ten times. The chain links TRBV2 to TRBJ2-1, with 9 bases aligning to TRBD2. After removal of 10 bases from V and 9 bases from J, the junction contained 10 bases not matched to a gene. CDR3 length: 13 amino acids. Germline-derived CDR1 and CDR2 are SNHLY and FYNNEI. The CDR3 region has the DNA TGTGCCACCAGGACTAGCGTCTCCGGTGAGCAGTTCTTC. Its protein is CATRTSVSGEQFF. Variable domain in full (rest from reference TRBV2 and TRBJ2-1): EPEVTQTPSHQVTQMGQEVILRCVPISNHLYFYWYRQILGQKVEFLVSFYNNEISEKSEIFDDQFSVERPDGSNFTLKIRSTKLEDSAMYFCATRTSVSGEQFFGPGTRLTVL.

This clonotype was seen only a few times. The J gene is TRBJ2-7, the V gene TRBV6-1, with D perhaps TRBD1 or TRBD2 (5 bases each). The CDR3 is 15 amino acids. Germline CDR1 reads MNHNS; CDR2 reads SASEGT. V lost 5 bases and J lost 3, with 17 bases in between. CDR3 DNA sequence: TGTGCCAGCAGTACCGGGACGCCCTCCCACTACGAGCAGTACTTC. Residues: CASSTGTPSHYEQYF.

This clonotype was counted a single time. An end of the junction does not agree with germline; a read error may underlie this. The V and J genes are TRBV14 and TRBJ2-2; TRBD2 is a possible D gene (7 bases). This CDR3 region has 17 residues. CDR1 SGHDN and CDR2 FVKESK come from the germline V gene. The CDR3 coding sequence is TGTGCCAGCAGCCCCGTCACGGGGGGCGCGTGGGGCGGGAAGCTGTTTTTT. The encoded protein is CASSPVTGGAWGGKLFF.

Written as DNA, the CDR3 is TGTGCCATCAGTGAAGGGGAGGGGGCGGCTGGAAACACCATATATTTT. Protein: CAISEGEGAAGNTIYF. The chain couples TRBV10-3 to TRBJ1-3; TRBD1 matches 7 bases. This CDR3 is 16 amino acids long. The V segment lost 3 bases and the J segment 2 bases; nucleotides outside the gene matches: 7. Germline assignment: CDR1 ENHRY and CDR2 SYGVKD.

This chain uses TRBV10-3 with TRBJ1-1; 7 bases map to TRBD1. Germline V gene sequence: CDR1 ENHRY, CDR2 SYGVKD. The CDR3 totals 19 residues. Germline trimming cut 2 bases from V and 0 bases from J; bases unmatched to any gene: 15. CDR3 in DNA: TGTGCCATCAGTGAGGCGATTCTGACAGGGAGGAGGGTGAACACTGAAGCTTTCTTT. Translating gives CAISEAILTGRRVNTEAFF.